This paragraph covers one T cell receptor beta chain sequence. The CDR3 spans 16 residues. The germline gives CDR1 ENHRY, CDR2 SYGVKD. V was clipped by 2 bases and J by 0 bases; unmatched bases: 1. The entry originates in a study of cytomegalovirus exposure and HLA in healthy donors. With 60 Vbeta and 13 Jbeta primers, the PCR was carried out. Profiling relied on immunoSEQ multiplex PCR, and the TCRdb table lists in-frame clones only, not all of them. The table has 150,000 to 200,000 clones, around nine tenths seen once. This sequence joins TRBV10-3 and TRBJ2-7; 13 bases agree with TRBD2. This clonotype originated in a woman aged 18-29 years in good health and CMV-seronegative. Input material: PBMCs. The CDR3 protein is CAISEGLAGDSYEQYF. CDR3 coding DNA: TGTGCCATCAGTGAGGGACTAGCGGGGGACTCCTACGAGCAGTACTTC.